This entry describes one T cell receptor beta chain. The specificity of this receptor is unknown. Qualities for individual bases were not recorded, and no much larger clone is one base off. This specimen comes from a study of T cell repertoires in cytomegalovirus infection (dated by TCRdb to between 2018 and 2020). Turning to the overall study: Because public TCR beta signatures pointed to carriage of CMV infection together with the matching HLA type, the HLA type of each donor mattered for the analysis. General conclusions and limits of the study: Cumulative frequency of public TCR beta family members discriminated carriers of CMV infection plus the relevant HLA type in this cohort and an independent approximately 350-donor cohort. In the ex vivo response, HLA-C-restricted CMV-specific TCR beta clonotypes were dominant, and in two of eight donors the single most frequent clonotype came from this HLA-C-restricted group.

From the germline V gene, CDR1 is SGHRS and CDR2 is YFSETQ. V drops 6 bases and J drops 7 bases, leaving 10 bases in between. The CDR3 goes from the cysteine to the phenylalanine over 11 residues. Only the CDR3 portion is preserved as DNA: 33 bases, with reading frame beginning at the first base. Sequencing took place on an Illumina HiSeq 1500. TCRdb trimmed public reads at Q25 via fastp, called clones via MiXCR and kept in-frame beta chains. Every CDR3 protein is listed once, alongside the most common genes and DNA of its rows. In this sample the table shows 200,000 or so distinct CDR3 sequences, under 30% of which occur a single time. The biggest ten clones account for approximately 30% of the sample.

The sample comprised PBMCs. This receptor was taken from a human donor in good health (CMV status not recorded). Some clones in this sample may be carry-over from other donors' samples. The receptor chain draws on TRBV5-1 and TRBJ1-1, with a weak D call of TRBD1 (5 bases match). In nucleotides, the sequence is TGCGCCAGCACCCGGGGCGGTGAAGCTTTCTTT. Its protein is CASTRGGEAFF. Where the CDR3 stops, the reference TRBV5-1 and TRBJ1-1 genes take over; the full variable domain is KAGVTQTPRYLIKTRGQQVTLSCSPISGHRSVSWYQQTPGQGLQFLFEYFSETQRNKGNFPGRFSGRQFSNSRSEMNVSTLELGDSALYLCASTRGGEAFFGQGTRLTVV.